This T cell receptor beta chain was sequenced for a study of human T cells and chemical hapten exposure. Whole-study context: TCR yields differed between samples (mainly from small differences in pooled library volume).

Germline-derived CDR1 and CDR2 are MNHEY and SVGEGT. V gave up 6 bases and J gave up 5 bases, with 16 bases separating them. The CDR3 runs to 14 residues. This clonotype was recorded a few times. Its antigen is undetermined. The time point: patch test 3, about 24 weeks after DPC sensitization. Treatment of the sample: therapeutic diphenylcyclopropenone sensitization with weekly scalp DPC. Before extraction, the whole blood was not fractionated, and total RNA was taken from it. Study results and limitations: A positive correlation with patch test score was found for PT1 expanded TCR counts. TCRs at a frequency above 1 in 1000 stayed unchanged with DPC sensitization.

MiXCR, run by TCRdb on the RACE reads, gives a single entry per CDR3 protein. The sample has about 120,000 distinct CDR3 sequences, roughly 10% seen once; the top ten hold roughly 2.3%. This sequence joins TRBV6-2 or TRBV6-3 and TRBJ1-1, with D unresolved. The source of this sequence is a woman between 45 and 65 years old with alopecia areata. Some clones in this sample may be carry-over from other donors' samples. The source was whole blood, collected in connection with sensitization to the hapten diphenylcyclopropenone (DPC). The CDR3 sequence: CASSHPGLRTEAFF. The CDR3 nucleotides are TGTGCCAGCAGCCACCCGGGCCTGAGGACTGAAGCTTTCTTT.